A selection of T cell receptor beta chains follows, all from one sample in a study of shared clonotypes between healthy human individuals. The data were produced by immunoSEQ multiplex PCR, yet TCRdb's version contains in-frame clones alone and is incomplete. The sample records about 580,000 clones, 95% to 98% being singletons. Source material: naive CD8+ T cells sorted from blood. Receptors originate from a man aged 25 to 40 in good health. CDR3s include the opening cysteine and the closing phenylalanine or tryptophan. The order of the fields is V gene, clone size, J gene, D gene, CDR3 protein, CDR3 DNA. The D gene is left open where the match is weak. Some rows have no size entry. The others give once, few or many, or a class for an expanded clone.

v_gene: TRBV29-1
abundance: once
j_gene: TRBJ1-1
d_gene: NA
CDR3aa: CSVDYTNTEAFF
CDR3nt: TGCAGCGTTGATTATACAAACACTGAAGCTTTCTTT

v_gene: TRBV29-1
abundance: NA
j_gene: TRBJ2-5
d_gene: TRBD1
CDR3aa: CSVPLGQGQETQYF
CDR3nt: TGCAGCGTCCCGCTCGGACAGGGACAAGAGACCCAGTACTTC

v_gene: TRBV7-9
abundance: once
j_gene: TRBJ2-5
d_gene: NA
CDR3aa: CASAETSQETQYF
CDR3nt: TGTGCCAGCGCTGAAACTAGCCAAGAGACCCAGTACTTC

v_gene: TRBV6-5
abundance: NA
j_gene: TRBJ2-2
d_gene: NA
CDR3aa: CASSYETNTGELFF
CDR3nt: TGTGCCAGCAGTTACGAGACTAACACCGGGGAGCTGTTTTTT

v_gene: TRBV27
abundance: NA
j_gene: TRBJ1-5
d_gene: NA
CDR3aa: CASSLAGNQPQHF
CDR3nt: TGTGCCAGCAGTTTAGCGGGGAATCAGCCCCAGCATTTT

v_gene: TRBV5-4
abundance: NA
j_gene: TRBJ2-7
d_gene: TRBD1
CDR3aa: CASRYSGQGDYEQYF
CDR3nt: TGTGCCAGCAGGTATTCGGGACAGGGAGACTACGAGCAGTACTTC

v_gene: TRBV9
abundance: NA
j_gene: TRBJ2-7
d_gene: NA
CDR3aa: CASSVGGESHEQYF
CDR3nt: TGTGCCAGCAGCGTAGGAGGGGAGAGCCACGAGCAGTACTTC

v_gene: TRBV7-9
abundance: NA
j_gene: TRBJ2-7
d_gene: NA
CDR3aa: CASSLGGLEQYF
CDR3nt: TGTGCCAGCAGCTTAGGAGGGTTAGAGCAGTACTTC

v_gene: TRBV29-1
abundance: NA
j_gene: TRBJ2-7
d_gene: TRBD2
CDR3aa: CSVVLAGVNEQYF
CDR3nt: TGCAGCGTTGTCCTAGCGGGAGTCAACGAGCAGTACTTC

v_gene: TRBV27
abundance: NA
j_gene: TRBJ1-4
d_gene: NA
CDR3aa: CASSWSRENEKLFF
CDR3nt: TGTGCCAGCAGTTGGTCCAGGGAAAATGAAAAACTGTTTTTT

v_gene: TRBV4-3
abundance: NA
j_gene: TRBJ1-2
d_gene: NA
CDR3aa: CASSQELGDLYGYTF
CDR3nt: TGCGCCAGCAGCCAAGAACTAGGGGACCTCTATGGCTACACCTTC

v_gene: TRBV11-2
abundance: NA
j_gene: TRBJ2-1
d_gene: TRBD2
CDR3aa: CASSLGLAGGNNEQFF
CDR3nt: TGTGCCAGCAGCTTAGGTCTAGCGGGAGGGAACAATGAGCAGTTCTTC

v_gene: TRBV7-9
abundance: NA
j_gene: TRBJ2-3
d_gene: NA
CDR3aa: CASSSFSIITDTQYF
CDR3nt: TGTGCCAGCAGCTCATTTTCTATTATCACAGATACGCAGTATTTT

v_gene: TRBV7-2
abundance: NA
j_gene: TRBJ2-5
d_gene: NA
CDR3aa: CASSAPGYQETQYF
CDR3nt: TGTGCCAGCAGCGCACCGGGTTATCAAGAGACCCAGTACTTC